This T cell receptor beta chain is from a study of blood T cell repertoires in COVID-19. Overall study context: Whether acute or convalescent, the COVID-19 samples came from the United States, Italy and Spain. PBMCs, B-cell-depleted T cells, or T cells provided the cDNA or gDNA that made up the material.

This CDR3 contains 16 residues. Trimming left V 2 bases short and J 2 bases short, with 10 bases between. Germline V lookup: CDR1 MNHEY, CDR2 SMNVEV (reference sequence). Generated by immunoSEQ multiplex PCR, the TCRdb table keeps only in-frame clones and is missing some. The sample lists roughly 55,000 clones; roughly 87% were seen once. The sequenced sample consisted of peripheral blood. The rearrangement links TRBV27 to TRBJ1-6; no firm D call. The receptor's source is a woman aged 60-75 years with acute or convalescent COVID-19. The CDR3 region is CASSLTNQPYNSPLHF. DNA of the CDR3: TGTGCCAGCAGTTTAACTAATCAGCCCTATAATTCACCCCTCCACTTT.